This record concerns one TCR beta chain sequence. No antigen is known for it. Base qualities are not provided; no much larger clone lies one nucleotide away. These data are taken from a study of cytomegalovirus exposure and HLA in healthy donors (dated by TCRdb to the late 2010s). Describing the broader study: An earlier analysis of some 500 of the donors reported 250 to 300 Gb of sequence data and 100 million to 140 million unique TCR beta sequences from about 179 million T cells. An early release that covered some 630 HLA-typed donors contained around 300 gigabases of sequencing data and tens of millions of unique TCR sequences. Among the roughly 390 genotyped donors, around 81% belonged to the genetic ancestry cluster associated with self-reported Caucasian donors. The study aimed to test whether signatures of past pathogen exposure could be identified by cataloging public T cell receptors. Using immunosequencing, the study profiled T cell repertoires from about 620 subjects and related those repertoires to cytomegalovirus serostatus. A separate validation cohort of about 110 different subjects was used in addition to the roughly 670-subject first cohort. To predict cytomegalovirus infection status, the study combined high-throughput TCR immunosequencing, statistical association of individual TCRs with disease status, and machine learning. A later analysis re-analyzed previously published TCR beta repertoires from 660 or so donors and added high-resolution HLA genotyping to study TCR occurrence patterns. Rather than drawing on any new phenotypic data, the later analysis identified candidate immune exposures from TCR beta sequences and the way those sequences occurred across donors. In an earlier analysis of about 590 of the donors, high-throughput TCR beta sequencing was used to judge whether each TCR beta V gene segment behaved as functional or pseudogenic. Donor age, sex, ethnicity and CMV serostatus were collected together with the repertoire data. A later genetic analysis used genome-wide SNP genotypes for about 60% of the roughly 670 donors, treating that subset as a discovery cohort. Every repertoire in the discovery cohort had been generated on one and the same sequencing platform. HLA typing included class I and class II loci at four-digit resolution. The number of typed donors differed by locus: about 620-630 for A, B, C, DRB1 and DQB1; some 500 for DQA1; roughly 600 for DPA1; and roughly 490 for DPB1. Several DR-DQ haplotypes were treated as single units for association and clustering because of strong linkage in the cohort. On average, roughly 240,000 unique TCR beta nucleotide sequences were sequenced per donor among more than 350 genotyped donors of the cohort, with about 17% of those sequences being non-productive.

The protocol used for the library was the immunoSEQ multiplex PCR assay. The multiplex PCR relied on a mix of 60 forward primers for TCR Vbeta segments and 13 reverse primers for TCR Jbeta segments. Amplification of the CDR3 region of rearranged TCR beta genes was performed with a multiplex PCR assay on genomic DNA. On the Illumina HiSeq System, the amplified TCR beta libraries were sequenced as 87-base-pair reads. The authors processed their data as follows. Across the 670 or so repertoires, a later analysis counted approximately 75 million unique TCR beta chains, 9.5 million to 12 million of which were shared by at least two donors. Raw reads were error-corrected and collapsed into unique sequences with a nearest-neighbor algorithm that merged closely related sequences to remove PCR and sequencing errors. V, D and J gene segments were assigned by aligning CDR3 sequences to IMGT reference sequences. For a sequence to be retained, a match of at least six nucleotides to both a V gene segment and a J gene segment was required. Rearrangements were classified as productive when the CDR3 lacked stop codons and remained in frame with V and J, and all other rearrangements were classified as non-productive. Following IMGT convention, CDR3 was defined as the stretch from the second conserved V-encoded cysteine to the conserved J-encoded phenylalanine. Sequences without an unambiguous match to a single V gene segment were excluded from the earlier analysis of about 640 of the donors. An earlier analysis of a few hundred of the donors classified V segments as functional when productive rearrangements were above 56.7% and as segregating when the standard deviation between donors was above 5%. A statistical classification framework was built for diagnosing cytomegalovirus status from the catalog of TCR beta chain sequences. V and J gene assignment, in a later analysis, came from comparing TCR nucleotide sequences with IMGT/GENE-DB human TR gene sequences. The TCRdist pipeline was used in a later analysis to assign CDR3 sequences and most-parsimonious VDJ recombination scenarios. In a later analysis, every TCR beta chain was defined by the combination of its CDR3 amino acid sequence and its V-gene family, and reads without a unique V-gene family were dropped. A later analysis removed 592 highly shared, low-generation-probability nucleotide sequences to deal with suspected cross-contamination and a sequencing artifact. For each public chain, a later analysis derived a clonal expansion index from normalized ranks of inferred template counts within each repertoire. In a later analysis, generation probabilities were computed using a VDJ recombination model fitted to out-of-frame rearrangements, and the results were checked against IGoR. A later analysis scored TCR-TCR, TCR-HLA and TCR-CMV co-occurrence with hypergeometric tests, applying a repertoire-size bias correction to TCR pairs. False discovery rates were estimated in a later analysis by permuting HLA or CMV assignments 20 times. In a later analysis, co-occurring TCRs were grouped using DBSCAN, and TCRdist sequence similarity was added for clustering within HLA-allele-positive subsets. For co-occurrence clustering, repertoires with fewer than 30,000 or more than 120,000 public chains were excluded, along with roughly 5 repertoires with anomalous nucleotide sharing. What TCRdb holds here is the immuneACCESS table cut down to in-frame rearrangements. Part of the clones is not present; checked against another copy, under half of the missing clones reflect an unresolved V gene, and the others are unexplained. From that table come the V and J calls and clone size; the DNA was used to work out D and trimming. This sample lists some 150,000 clones; roughly 79% were detected once. The top ten constitute 0.85% to 1.4% of the sample.

Broad study findings and their caveats: A later analysis found that most CMV-associated TCR beta chains appeared HLA-restricted, with HLA associations seemingly driven largely by CMV exposure. A few of the identified cytomegalovirus-associated TCR beta chains were confirmed in vitro to be specific for cytomegalovirus antigens. While some public TCRs were present in many individuals, most TCR sequences turned up only very rarely across donors. The earlier analysis of 450 to 700 of the donors excluded around 17 rarely observed V segments, including chromosome 9 orphons, because counts were too low. Several of the top co-occurrence clusters appeared to be linked to parvovirus B19, influenza, CMV and Epstein-Barr virus, according to a later analysis. Assigning TCR associations to individual alleles was difficult when HLA alleles, especially DR and DQ, strongly co-occurred. In a later genetic analysis, fewer N-insertions in productive TCRs were reported among donors in an Asian-associated ancestry cluster than the roughly 670-donor mean. In a later analysis, HLA-associated TCR beta chains showed more clonal expansion and lower generation probabilities than non-associated chains that were equally common. CMV serostatus was the only immune exposure information available for the cohort. Sequencing depth was assumed to be roughly uniform across donors in the presence/absence analyses, though that assumption may not hold. A group of highly shared sequence variants was considered likely to be a technical artifact of the sequencing pipeline. Linkage disequilibrium might explain the correlated functional status among segregating V segments, but an unknown experimental factor could not be excluded. In a later analysis, TCR association rates were found to vary across HLA loci, with the most associated TCRs seen for DRB1 alleles and the fewest for HLA-C alleles. A total of about 180 TCR beta chains were listed by the study as associated with cytomegalovirus. Specific HLA alleles were associated with 15,000 to 20,000 TCR beta sequences at a false discovery rate of 0.05 in a later analysis. It was suggested by the authors that the approach could potentially be generalized to other disease states and immunological phenotypes. A further reported finding was that TCR beta sequences accurately predicted the HLA-A and HLA-B alleles for most subjects in the first cohort. Because the 87-base-pair reads could not distinguish some IMGT-functional V segments, including TRBV6-2 and TRBV6-3, those segments were excluded. Cytomegalovirus status was reported to be diagnosed by the classifier with high specificity and sensitivity in both the original and validation cohorts. Because HLA typing was missing for some donors at each locus, association tests included only the typed subset. An earlier analysis of around 600 of the donors showed that most TCR beta V segments appeared in productive rearrangements either about 87% or about 30% of the time, which broadly matched IMGT annotations. V-gene and J-gene trimming of TCR beta chains was associated with a missense DCLRE1C variant in a later genetic analysis, and the association was replicated in an independent cohort. Only TCR beta chains were sequenced in this cohort, and the absence of alpha or paired-chain data limited detectable features.

The germline V gene provides CDR1 MNHEY and CDR2 SVGAGI. The junction carries 16 bases between V and J, which are trimmed by 6 bases and 4 bases respectively. The CDR3 has 15 amino acids, counting the end cysteine and phenylalanine. Only CDR3 DNA remains: 45 bases, in frame from the first base. The cohort was made up of roughly 670 healthy bone marrow donors. Cohort members were all nominally healthy when sampled, although unrecorded immune exposures were likely present. The donor was CMV seronegative and belonged to the group of several hundred seronegative cohort members. A peripheral blood sample was collected from each donor, and TCR beta sequencing was performed on peripheral blood mononuclear cells. Genomic DNA extraction from the blood cell samples was performed with the Qiagen DNeasy Blood Extraction Kit.

In this chain, TRBV6-5 is recombined with TRBJ1-5; the D region possibly corresponds to TRBD1 (6 bases align). Sequencing input: PBMCs. This TCR came from a male donor in good health and CMV-seronegative. The DNA reads TGTGCCAGCAGGCCACAGGGAAAGGGGAATCAGCCCCAGCATTTT. The encoded protein is CASRPQGKGNQPQHF.